The rows below give T cell receptor beta chains drawn from one sample of a study of CD8+ T cells in alopecia areata. Measured with immunoSEQ multiplex PCR; TCRdb has only the in-frame clones, and not every one. The repertoire consists of 130,000 or so clones, with 45% to 50% occurring once and the leading ten covering approximately 19%. Source: CD8+ T cells sorted from blood, taken at week 0. All receptors come from a human donor with alopecia areata. CDR3s include the opening cysteine and the closing phenylalanine or tryptophan. Fields, in order: V gene, CDR3 protein.

>TRBV30
CAWSVRGKLTFF
>TRBV13
CASSLDSLRANTEAFF
>TRBV29-1
CSVEDAQGAGNTGELFF
>TRBV29-1
CSVEAGTDYGYTF
>TRBV18
CASSPTAGLQETQYF
>TRBV6-6
CASSSTSVEPQHF
>TRBV7-2
CASSFGRAYEQYF
>TRBV27
CASSLSTAYSNQPQHF
>TRBV5-1
CASSWDGLEAFF
>TRBV5-1
CASRRTGPYNEQFF
>TRBV30
CAWSVRLWGRQETQYF
>TRBV30
CGVEASFESNYGYTF
>TRBV25-1
CASSEGPEQYF
>TRBV5-1
CASSPGDRVEKLFF
>TRBV30
CAWSVPREGRKNEKLFF
>TRBV30
CAWSVLTGNSPLHF
>TRBV9
CASSPWTGAEAFF
>TRBV29-1
CSVEDRRPTDTQYF
>TRBV2
CASSATIEQYF
>TRBV29-1
CSGAGDHEQYF
>TRBV5-1
CASSLGQRTSTDTQYF
>TRBV13
CASSLALAGGYEQYF